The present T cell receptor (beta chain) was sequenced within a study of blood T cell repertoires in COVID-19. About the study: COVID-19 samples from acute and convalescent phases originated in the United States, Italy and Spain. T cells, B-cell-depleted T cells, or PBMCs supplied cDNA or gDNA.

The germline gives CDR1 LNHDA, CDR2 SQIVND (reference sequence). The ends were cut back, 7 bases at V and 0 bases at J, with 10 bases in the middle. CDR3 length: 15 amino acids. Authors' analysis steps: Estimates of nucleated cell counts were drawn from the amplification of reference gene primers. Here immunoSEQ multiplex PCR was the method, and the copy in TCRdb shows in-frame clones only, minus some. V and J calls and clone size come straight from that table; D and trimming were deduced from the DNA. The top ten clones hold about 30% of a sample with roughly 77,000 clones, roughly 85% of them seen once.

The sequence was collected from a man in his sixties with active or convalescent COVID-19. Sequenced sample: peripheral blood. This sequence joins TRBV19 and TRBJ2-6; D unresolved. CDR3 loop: CASTSWASGANVLTF. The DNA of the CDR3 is TGTGCCAGTACGTCCTGGGCCTCTGGGGCCAACGTCCTGACTTTC.